This T cell receptor (beta chain) was captured in a study of shared clonotypes between healthy human individuals. This clone was observed once. The CDR3 length is 16 residues. Germline lookup yields CDR1 SEHNR and CDR2 FQNEAQ (reference sequence). V dropped 5 bases and J dropped 10; count of bases not matched to a gene: 16. Produced via immunoSEQ multiplex PCR; TCRdb's table is partial and in-frame only. The sample carries about 1.5 million clones, over 95% recorded once. This TCR was recovered from a young man in good health. V gene TRBV7-9 combines with J gene TRBJ1-4, with 7 bases fitting TRBD1. The sequenced sample consisted of naive CD4+ T cells sorted from blood. Subset given: CD45RA+ positively selected. CDR3 bases: TGTGCCAGCAGCATTCATAGACAGGGCGGGGAGAGAAAACTGTTTTTT. The encoded protein is CASSIHRQGGERKLFF.